This T cell receptor beta chain is from a study of graft-versus-host responses after intestinal transplantation. Turning to the study itself: Transplantation in recipients was multivisceral, liver-intestinal, or isolated intestinal. Recipients across the board were started on anti-thymocyte globulin induction, then kept on tacrolimus and steroids for around three years.

Study findings and constraints: GvH clones were found in recipient marrow; some appeared first in ileum or blood. Individuals carrying graft-donor T cell macrochimerism showed high graft-versus-host to host-versus-graft clonal ratios in allografts.

As regards this clone: Its cognate antigen is unknown.

Profiled with immunoSEQ multiplex PCR; TCRdb holds only in-frame clones, not every one. The sample has 25,000 to 35,000 clones; about 79% are singletons. The source of this sequence is a human donor who received an intestinal transplant. The sample was unstimulated CD8+ T cells sorted from spleen or lymph node cells, taken before intestinal transplant.

The CDR3 region is CASSSHPGIWGADTQYF. CDR3 bases: TGTGCCAGCAGCTCCCACCCCGGGATCTGGGGAGCGGATACGCAGTATTTT. This rearrangement joins TRBV9 to TRBJ2-3; a possible D gene is TRBD2 (5 bases). The germline gives CDR1 SGDLS, CDR2 YYNGEE. The CDR3 is made up of 17 amino acids. Deletions cut 4 bases from V and 6 bases from J, with 24 bases between.